These T cell receptor beta chains were read from a single sample in a study of radiation and T cells in renal cell carcinoma. The data were produced by immunoSEQ multiplex PCR, yet TCRdb's version contains in-frame clones alone and is incomplete. The repertoire has 150,000 to 200,000 clones, about 87% of them found once; the top ten carry around 11%. Sequences were derived from blood, sampled from a patient whose treatment included radiotherapy and nephrectomy. The receptors stem from a woman between 50 and 59 years old with renal cell carcinoma. Each CDR3 is given with its conserved first and last residue. The D gene is left open where the match is weak.

>.|TRBJ1-5|TRBV19
CASSTLLGSSNQPQHF
>.|TRBJ1-1|TRBV7-2
CASSQGQRHAFF
>.|TRBJ2-2|TRBV6-6
CASSYDTGKFGELFF
>.|TRBJ2-2|TRBV5-1
CASSPIPSGTNTGELFF
>TRBD1|TRBJ2-2|TRBV5-1
CASSLPGTGAGELFF
>TRBD1|TRBJ1-2|TRBV6-1
CASRIGGDYGYTF
>.|TRBJ2-7|TRBV18
CASSPPNSYEQYF
>.|TRBJ2-4|TRBV2
CASSDGRAKNIQYF
>TRBD1|TRBJ1-3|TRBV5-1
CASSLHGQGLLVASGNTIYF
>TRBD2|TRBJ2-3|TRBV5-1
CASSSLGGGTADTQYF
>TRBD1|TRBJ1-3|TRBV5-6
CASSWGQGDADTIYF
>.|TRBJ2-5|TRBV9
CASSVGGGGGEGETQYF
>TRBD1|TRBJ1-4|TRBV9
CASSRTGAPDEKLFF
>.|TRBJ1-2|TRBV6-5
CASSEYRVGYGYTF
>.|TRBJ2-1|TRBV9
CASSPEEGYNEQFF
>.|TRBJ1-1|TRBV19
CASSIGVNTEAFF
>TRBD2|TRBJ2-3|TRBV18
CASSLGLAGVTSTDTQYF
>.|TRBJ1-1|TRBV7-2
CASSLAAGSTEAFF
>TRBD2|TRBJ2-5|TRBV18
CASSHGTSGAGGETQYF
>.|TRBJ2-3|TRBV19
CASSIAIGSTDTQYF
>TRBD1|TRBJ2-7|TRBV4-1
CASSQGPDRGLYEQYF
>TRBD1|TRBJ1-1|TRBV2
CASSEVPGQATILNTEAFF
>.|TRBJ1-1|TRBV4-3
CASSQDARNTEAFF
>.|TRBJ2-3|TRBV4-3
CASSQDLAGGRDTQYF
>.|TRBJ2-7|TRBV5-1
CASSLGLAGQGYEQYF
>TRBD1|TRBJ2-1|TRBV14
CASSHRDRVGYNEQFF
>.|TRBJ2-7|TRBV2
CASYDRVVYEQYF
>.|TRBJ1-4|TRBV7-2
CASSAQEGPRRYEKLFF
>.|TRBJ1-5|TRBV7-9
CASSSNRTRNQPQHF
>.|TRBJ1-2|TRBV6-1
CASTLRAGNYGYTF
>.|TRBJ1-3|TRBV6-6
CASSYQGAGNTIYF
>.|TRBJ1-5|TRBV4-2
CASSRGGESNQPQHF
>TRBD1|TRBJ2-2|TRBV5-8
CASSLGQKTNTGELFF
>.|TRBJ1-2|TRBV23-1
CASSQQPLPNYGYTF
>.|TRBJ2-4|TRBV7-3
CASSLDTGNIQYF
>.|TRBJ2-2|TRBV18
CASSPSGGVGTGELFF
>.|TRBJ1-2|TRBV4-1
CASSQEVRGQHVNYGYTF
>.|TRBJ2-7|TRBV10-1
CASSERGASYEQYF
>TRBD2|TRBJ2-2|TRBV13
CASSREGVAGELFF
>.|TRBJ2-5|TRBV10-3
CAISESHGTETQYF
>.|TRBJ1-3|TRBV9
CASSVGRGGNTIYF
>.|TRBJ1-4|TRBV6-5
CASRGRGDNEKLFF
>TRBD1|TRBJ2-7|TRBV19
CAGSITTGGSYEQYF
>.|TRBJ1-3|TRBV9
CASSVDRRYSGNTIYF
>TRBD1|TRBJ2-3|TRBV11-2
CASSQLGQGARGDTQYF
>TRBD1|TRBJ1-5|TRBV9
CASSAAGTEDQPQHF
>.|TRBJ2-2|TRBV11-2
CASSLSNTGELFF
>TRBD2|TRBJ2-2|TRBV29-1
CSVLGLAGVAGELFF
>.|TRBJ1-3|TRBV11-2
CASSLVAVSGNTIYF
>.|TRBJ1-5|TRBV6-1
CASSDRGTAQHF
>TRBD1|TRBJ2-7|TRBV6-1
CASRGWTGRGYEQYF
>.|TRBJ1-5|TRBV2
CASSEWQDSNQPQHF
>.|TRBJ1-4|TRBV11-2
CASSLVSGYEKLFF
>TRBD1|TRBJ2-2|TRBV18
CASSLSRGQTANTGELFF